Listed below are T cell receptor beta chains from one sample, sequenced in a study of sequential checkpoint blockade in melanoma. Measured with immunoSEQ multiplex PCR; TCRdb has only the in-frame clones, and not every one. The repertoire includes some 30,000 clones, approximately 86% of them detected once, and around a fifth sits in the top ten. This specimen consisted of CD8+ T cells sorted from blood (inferred from file names), obtained from a patient given nivolumab and ipilimumab in sequence. The receptor set was obtained from a human donor with melanoma. Each CDR3 is given with its conserved first and last residue. D genes are given only for firm matches. For some rows the clone size is stated as once, few or many, or as a class when expanded; others skip it.

d_gene	v_gene	j_gene	abundance	CDR3nt	CDR3aa
TRBD1	TRBV7-9	TRBJ2-7	NA	TGTGCCAGCAGTCACCAATCCGGGACAGGACAATACGAGCAGTACTTC	CASSHQSGTGQYEQYF
TRBD2	TRBV11-2	TRBJ2-3	NA	TGTGCCAGCAGCTTAGCCCCAGGACTAGCGGGAGGGACAGATACGCAGTATTTT	CASSLAPGLAGGTDTQYF
TRBD2	TRBV5-6	TRBJ2-3	NA	TGTGCCAGCAGCGAGGGACTAGCGGGCAGCACAGATACGCAGTATTTT	CASSEGLAGSTDTQYF
TRBD2	TRBV11-2	TRBJ2-7	NA	TGTGCCAGCAGCCTAACCCGGTTAGCGGGAACCTACGAGCAGTACTTC	CASSLTRLAGTYEQYF
TRBD1	TRBV19	TRBJ2-4	NA	TGTGCCAGTAGTGGCAGGGGGCTAGTCAAAAACATTCAGTACTTC	CASSGRGLVKNIQYF
NA	TRBV7-9	TRBJ1-1	NA	TGTGCCAGCAGGGCGGGGTCTGAAGCTTTCTTT	CASRAGSEAFF
TRBD2	TRBV9	TRBJ2-5	NA	TGTGCCAGCAGCCTAGGGGGACTAGCGTTTGAGACCCAGTACTTC	CASSLGGLAFETQYF
TRBD1	TRBV2	TRBJ2-4	NA	TGTGCCAGCAGGACAAGCCCGGGACAGGGGTTGGGCATTCAGTACTTC	CASRTSPGQGLGIQYF
TRBD2	TRBV2	TRBJ2-3	NA	TGTGCCAGCACCTGGACTAGCAAGGGTTCAGATACGCAGTATTTT	CASTWTSKGSDTQYF
NA	TRBV27	TRBJ2-7	NA	TGTGCCAGCAGGCCGGGAACCCCCTCCTACGAGCAGTACTTC	CASRPGTPSYEQYF
TRBD1	TRBV5-6	TRBJ2-7	NA	TGTGCCAGCAGCTTCGGGACAGGAACCTACGAGCAGTACTTC	CASSFGTGTYEQYF
NA	TRBV28	TRBJ1-2	NA	TGTGCCAGCAGGTTCACAGGGACCTATAACTATGGCTACACCTTC	CASRFTGTYNYGYTF
TRBD1	TRBV11-2	TRBJ2-7	NA	TGTGCCAGCAGCTCCGGTCCGGGACAGGGGGCGTTCGAGCAGTACTTC	CASSSGPGQGAFEQYF
NA	TRBV28	TRBJ2-3	once	TGTGCCAGCAGTCGGAGGCAGGGGAAGGATACGCAGTATTTT	CASSRRQGKDTQYF
TRBD2	TRBV13	TRBJ2-1	NA	TGTGCCAGCAGCCTAACTAGCGGGAGGGCCAGTGAGCAGTTCTTC	CASSLTSGRASEQFF
NA	TRBV4-3	TRBJ1-2	NA	TGCGCCAGCAGCACACGGTGGGGAGCCACCGTCTATGGCTACACCTTC	CASSTRWGATVYGYTF
TRBD1	TRBV11-2	TRBJ2-5	NA	TGTGCCAGCAGATCGATGCTGGACAGGGGTGAGCAGTACTTC	CASRSMLDRGEQYF
TRBD2	TRBV4-2	TRBJ2-5	few	TGTGCCAGCAGCTTACTGGCGGGAGGGGGAGAGACCCAGTACTTC	CASSLLAGGGETQYF
TRBD1	TRBV14	TRBJ2-7	NA	TGTGCCAGCAGCCAAGATCGGCGGACAGGGGGATACGAGCAGTACTTC	CASSQDRRTGGYEQYF
NA	TRBV28	TRBJ1-6	few	TGTGCCAGCAGTTTATACGGGGGGCGTAATTCACCCCTCCACTTT	CASSLYGGRNSPLHF
NA	TRBV7-4	TRBJ1-2	NA	TGTGCCAGCAGCTTTTACAACGTTGGCTACACCTTC	CASSFYNVGYTF
TRBD1	TRBV2	TRBJ1-1	NA	TGTGCCACGACAGGGGGCTACACTGAAGCTTTCTTT	CATTGGYTEAFF
TRBD1	TRBV4-1	TRBJ2-7	few	TGCGCCAGCAGCCAAGGACCGGGACAGGGCACCTACGAGCAGTACTTC	CASSQGPGQGTYEQYF
TRBD1	TRBV2	TRBJ1-5	NA	TGTGCCAGCAGTGAAATGACAGGGGACCAGCCCCAGCATTTT	CASSEMTGDQPQHF
TRBD2	TRBV25-1	TRBJ2-2	NA	TGTGCCAGCAGTGAATTCGGACTAGCCTCCGGGGAGCTGTTTTTT	CASSEFGLASGELFF
NA	TRBV6-5	TRBJ1-1	once	TGTGCCAGCAGTTACCTAGGGGTTGCCACTGAAGCTTTCTTT	CASSYLGVATEAFF
NA	TRBV7-2	TRBJ1-2	NA	TGTGCCAGCAGCTTAGGCAGGGGCGCCTATGGCTACACCTTC	CASSLGRGAYGYTF
NA	TRBV6-5	TRBJ2-5	NA	TGTGCCAGCAGTTACTCTAGGACCCAGTACTTC	CASSYSRTQYF
TRBD2	TRBV27	TRBJ2-7	NA	TGTGCCAGCAGTTTAGGGCGGGGGGGGTACGAGCAGTACTTC	CASSLGRGGYEQYF
NA	TRBV4-1	TRBJ2-4	NA	TGCGCCAGCAGCCCCCGAGCCCCAAACATTCAGTACTTC	CASSPRAPNIQYF
TRBD1	TRBV4-1	TRBJ1-6	NA	TGCGCCAGCAGCCAAGTTGACAGGGTGGGAAATTCACCCCTCCACTTT	CASSQVDRVGNSPLHF
TRBD2	TRBV6-5	TRBJ2-5	NA	TGTGCCAGCAGTTACGGTGGACTAGTAGGGGAGACCCAGTACTTC	CASSYGGLVGETQYF
NA	TRBV6-6	TRBJ2-7	few	TGTGCCAGCAGTTACCCGGACTACCGCTACGAGCAGTACTTC	CASSYPDYRYEQYF
NA	TRBV27	TRBJ1-2	NA	TGTGCCAGCAGTGCAACAGGGAACTATGGCTACACCTTC	CASSATGNYGYTF
NA	TRBV20-1	TRBJ2-7	NA	TGCAGTGCTGGCGGTTTGGGCGAGCAGTACTTC	CSAGGLGEQYF
TRBD1	TRBV28	TRBJ1-6	NA	TGTGCCAGCACCCCGACAGGGGCTCCCTCCATGAATTCACCCCTCCACTTT	CASTPTGAPSMNSPLHF
TRBD2	TRBV6-5	TRBJ2-1	NA	TGTGCCAGCAGCCGGGGACTAGCAGGCCATGAGCAGTTCTTC	CASSRGLAGHEQFF
TRBD1	TRBV4-1	TRBJ2-7	NA	TGCGCCAGCGGGGACAGTTACGAGCAGTACTTC	CASGDSYEQYF
TRBD1	TRBV30	TRBJ2-2	NA	TGTGCCTGGTCGACAGGGGTCCTTAGATCCACCACCGGGGAGCTGTTTTTT	CAWSTGVLRSTTGELFF
NA	TRBV6-5	TRBJ2-5	once	TGTGCCAGCAGTTATGGGCCTGCACAAGAGACCCAGTACTTC	CASSYGPAQETQYF
NA	TRBV7-8	TRBJ2-7	once	TGTGCCAGCAGCTTCCGGGGTCATTACGAGCAGTACTTC	CASSFRGHYEQYF
TRBD2	TRBV27	TRBJ2-5	once	TGTGCCAGCAGTCTACTTCTAGCGGGAGGGCCGAGTCAAGAGACCCAGTACTTC	CASSLLLAGGPSQETQYF
NA	TRBV28	TRBJ1-1	NA	TGTGCCAGCAGTTTACCCCCGAGTCAGAACACTGAAGCTTTCTTT	CASSLPPSQNTEAFF
NA	TRBV4-3	TRBJ2-3	few	TGCGCCAGCAGCCAAGTCGGGGTCAGCACAGATACGCAGTATTTT	CASSQVGVSTDTQYF
TRBD2	TRBV7-6	TRBJ2-3	once	TGTGCCAGCAGCTTAATGAGCGGGGGGGCCCGGTTCGATACGCAGTATTTT	CASSLMSGGARFDTQYF
NA	TRBV25-1	TRBJ2-7	NA	TGTGCCAGCAGTGGGAGGGGATCCTACGAGCAGTACTTC	CASSGRGSYEQYF
NA	TRBV7-9	TRBJ2-7	NA	TGTGCCAGCAGTATGGCTAGCTCCTACGAGCAGTACTTC	CASSMASSYEQYF
NA	TRBV10-3	TRBJ2-2	once	TGTGCCATCAGTGAGTCTATCGGGGAGCTGTTTTTT	CAISESIGELFF
NA	TRBV6-5	TRBJ2-5	NA	TGTGCCAGCAGTTTAGCGCATCCGGGGACCCAGTACTTC	CASSLAHPGTQYF
TRBD1	TRBV7-2	TRBJ1-2	once	TGTGCCAGCAGCTTAGTTTTAGTGGCAGGGGGAAGTCGCGGCTACACCTTC	CASSLVLVAGGSRGYTF
TRBD2	TRBV7-8	TRBJ2-2	few	TGTGCCAGCAGCTCTAGCGGGGGGGTTGCCGGGGAGCTGTTTTTT	CASSSSGGVAGELFF
TRBD2	TRBV5-1	TRBJ2-1	NA	TGCGCCAGCAGCTCGACTAGCGGGGGATACAATGAGCAGTTCTTC	CASSSTSGGYNEQFF
NA	TRBV4-2	TRBJ2-2	few	TGTGCCAGCAGCCCCGACAGGGGGGAGCTGTTTTTT	CASSPDRGELFF
NA	TRBV14	TRBJ2-7	NA	TGTGCCAGCAGCCAAGATTCCGGCTACGAGCAGTACTTC	CASSQDSGYEQYF
TRBD1	TRBV7-9	TRBJ1-6	NA	TGTGCCAGCAGCTTAGGACAGGGTCGTCCACCCCTCCACTTT	CASSLGQGRPPLHF
TRBD1	TRBV5-6	TRBJ2-7	NA	TGTGCCAGCAGCGGAAGACAGGGGACGAGATTCAAGCAGTACTTC	CASSGRQGTRFKQYF
TRBD1	TRBV15	TRBJ2-5	once	TGTGCCACCAGAGGACAGGGGGGGACCCTCCAAGAGACCCAGTACTTC	CATRGQGGTLQETQYF
TRBD1	TRBV11-2	TRBJ2-7	once	TGTGCCAGCAGCTTAGATGTCAGGGGGTTCTACGAGCAGTACTTC	CASSLDVRGFYEQYF